This section outlines one T cell receptor (beta chain) sequence together with its context. Sequencing used immunoSEQ multiplex PCR; TCRdb keeps in-frame clones, though not all of them. The data hold some 200,000 clones, with 85% to 95% observed a single time. The data belong to a study of control samples from healthy donors and cancer patients. Germline V gene lookup returns CDR1 LGHDT and CDR2 YNNKEL (reference sequence). The CDR3 is made up of 17 amino acids. With V trimmed by 3 bases and J by 0 bases, 4 bases remained unmatched. The sequenced sample was blood. This sequence joins TRBV3-1 (or the pseudogene TRBV3-2) and TRBJ2-6; TRBD1 matches 8 bases. The receptor's source is a man in his fifties or sixties in good health. CDR3 in amino acids: CASSHGTGSSGANVLTF. The CDR3 DNA sequence: TGTGCCAGCAGCCACGGGACAGGTAGCTCTGGGGCCAACGTCCTGACTTTC.